The rows below give T cell receptor beta chains drawn from one sample of a study of tumor and adjacent non-tumor tissue in lung cancer. TCRdb reanalysed the multiplex PCR reads using MiXCR and keeps one entry per CDR3 protein. The sample lists more than 95,000 distinct CDR3 sequences; roughly 64% were seen once. The sequenced material came from lung tumor tissue. All receptors derive from a man between 25 and 39 years old with non-small cell lung cancer. CDR3s include the opening cysteine and the closing phenylalanine or tryptophan. Expanded clones are given a class, and other clones once, few, many or no size at all.

J gene,V gene,clone size,CDR3 protein
TRBJ2-3,TRBV5-1,.,CASSFRWTAADTQYF
TRBJ2-1,TRBV6-5,many,CASRRGTSGSMVRNEQFF
TRBJ1-2,TRBV5-1,few,CASSLATGGHGYTF
TRBJ2-1,TRBV11-2,.,CTSSLVGDSYNEQFF
TRBJ2-7,TRBV11-2,.,CTSSLNRDTYEQYF
TRBJ2-3,TRBV6-2/TRBV6-3,.,CASSPDELGTDTRYF
TRBJ1-6,TRBV20-1,.,CSAIIGERALHF
TRBJ2-1,TRBV2,few,CASGGLADYNEQFF
TRBJ2-7,TRBV12-5,.,CASGLVVLGLAVEQYF
TRBJ2-5,TRBV4-3,.,CPSSLRTRSGGKETQHF
TRBJ2-7,TRBV18,.,CASSQALTGEQYF
TRBJ1-5,TRBV12-3/TRBV12-4,few,CASSLRRSQHF
TRBJ2-1,TRBV4-1,many,CASSQDQGDGNEQFF
TRBJ2-2,TRBV11-2,.,CASSLTSGAGELLF
TRBJ2-1,TRBV5-5,many,CASSLNGTGTYNEQFF
TRBJ2-7,TRBV11-2,.,CTSSLIGEQYF
TRBJ2-3,TRBV7-3,.,CASSPTASKDTQYF
TRBJ1-6,TRBV21-1,.,CASSKNGGHWTGDESPLHF
TRBJ1-2,TRBV6-2/TRBV6-3,.,CTSSSRVRHGYTF
TRBJ2-5,TRBV4-2,.,CAYSPGPAETQYF
TRBJ2-1,TRBV4-3,many,CASSQERGAGSYNEQFF
TRBJ2-1,TRBV5-6,.,CASSLAREGNEQFF
TRBJ2-3,TRBV29-1,.,CSVQRDLTDTKYF
TRBJ1-1,TRBV5-4,few,CASSLRALNTEAFF
TRBJ2-1,TRBV5-4,many,CASSIGGSYNEQFF
TRBJ1-1,TRBV11-1,.,CASSWIAVNAEAFF
TRBJ2-7,TRBV6-1,.,CACSRGSYEQYF
TRBJ1-2,TRBV11-2,medium-sized,CASSADRVSNYGYTF
TRBJ1-5,TRBV6-5,many,CASSYGSNNQPQHF
TRBJ2-5,TRBV5-4,.,CASSLRNAGTPYQETQYF
TRBJ2-1,TRBV7-3,.,CASSLRGGWDYSYNEQFF
TRBJ2-1,TRBV12-3/TRBV12-4,many,CASSMTGTYADLDAEQFF
TRBJ2-7,TRBV20-1,.,CSVGQGTHEQYF
TRBJ2-1,TRBV20-1,.,CSTRQGAYNEQFF
TRBJ2-1,TRBV11-2,.,CSSSLAVKASGNHEQFF
TRBJ2-2,TRBV24-1,.,CATSDSGLAGSTGELFF
TRBJ2-1,TRBV5-1,few,CASSLRLAVDNEQFF
TRBJ1-4,TRBV14,few,CAGSPQPAREKLFF
TRBJ2-3,TRBV12-3/TRBV12-4,.,CASRDTSGSVDTQYF